Listed here is a single T cell receptor (beta chain). Its target is unknown. The CDR3 runs to 13 residues. Deletions cut 6 bases from V and 5 bases from J, with 16 bases between. Germline CDR1 is SQVTM and CDR2 is ANQGSEA. This entry comes from a study of cytomegalovirus exposure and HLA in healthy donors. 13 Jbeta primers and 60 Vbeta primers were used for the PCR. Sequencing was performed with immunoSEQ multiplex PCR; in TCRdb, only in-frame clones are kept and a portion is missing. The repertoire holds 150,000 to 200,000 clones, with approximately 88% as singletons. Findings of the study overall: In terms of immune exposure information, only CMV serostatus was available. Later genetic work tied a missense DCLRE1C variant to beta-chain V and J trimming. Researchers counted 180 or so TCR beta chains as cytomegalovirus-associated.

The TCR sequence derives from a boy aged 5-17 years in good health and CMV-seronegative. Sequenced: PBMCs. The chain employs TRBV29-1 and TRBJ1-1, with a tentative D call TRBD1 (6 bases). This chain's CDR3 is CSVGYRAGTEAFF. CDR3 sequence (DNA): TGCAGCGTGGGATACAGGGCTGGGACTGAAGCTTTCTTT.